This TCR beta chain was sequenced for a study of T cells in Graves' hyperthyroidism and ophthalmopathy. RNA transcripts yielded amplified TCR beta CDR3 regions. Using the HTBI primer set, a first-round RT-PCR was run on the TCR CDR3. Via MiXCR, TCRdb re-called the multiplex PCR reads, giving one row per CDR3 protein. The sample lists approximately 380,000 distinct CDR3 sequences, approximately 17% occurring once. Germline V gene lookup returns CDR1 MNHEY and CDR2 SVGEGT. There are 13 residues in the CDR3. The V and J ends lost 2 bases and 6 bases respectively, with 11 bases between them. The sample comprised blood. The source is a man younger than 30 with Graves' ophthalmopathy. This chain connects TRBV6-2 or TRBV6-3 to TRBJ2-7; D may be TRBD1 (5 bases). The CDR3 spells CASSYTGRGEQYF. CDR3 bases: TGTGCCAGCAGTTACACAGGCCGCGGCGAGCAGTACTTC.